This T cell receptor beta chain was identified in a study of T cell responses to AZD1222 COVID-19 vaccine. Sequenced by immunoSEQ multiplex PCR; TCRdb stores in-frame clones only, minus some. Of approximately 110,000 clones listed, roughly 90% were seen once; the top ten hold around 10%. V lost 3 bases to trimming and J lost 8 bases, with 16 bases between them. CDR1 and CDR2 (germline): SNHLY, FYNNEI. The CDR3 has 14 residues. Points from the study as a whole: Spike-specific TCR breadth and depth rose after two AZD1222 doses. Baseline serology detected seropositivity in only six AZD1222 recipients.

On this clone itself: Its antigen is currently unknown.

This material consisted of peripheral blood, taken on day 0 of AZD1222 vaccination. The origin of this receptor is an adult in good health. The chain is built from TRBV2 and TRBJ1-2; D perhaps matches TRBD1 (6 bases). The CDR3 protein is CASSDGRAGVGYTF. The CDR3 region has the DNA TGTGCCAGCAGTGACGGCAGGGCAGGGGTGGGCTACACCTTC.